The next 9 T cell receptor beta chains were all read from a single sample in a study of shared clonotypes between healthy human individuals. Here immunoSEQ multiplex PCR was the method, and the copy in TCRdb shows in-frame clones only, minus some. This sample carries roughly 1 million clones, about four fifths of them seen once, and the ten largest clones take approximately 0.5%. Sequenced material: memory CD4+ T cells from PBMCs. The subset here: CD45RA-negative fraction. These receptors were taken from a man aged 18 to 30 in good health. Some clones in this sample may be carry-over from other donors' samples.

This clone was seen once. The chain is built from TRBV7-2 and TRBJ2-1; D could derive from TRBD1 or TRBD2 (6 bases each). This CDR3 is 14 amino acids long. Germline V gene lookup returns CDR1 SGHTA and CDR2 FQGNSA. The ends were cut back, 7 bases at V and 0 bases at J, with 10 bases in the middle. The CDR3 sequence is CASTWGASYNEQFF. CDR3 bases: TGTGCCAGCACCTGGGGGGCCTCCTACAATGAGCAGTTCTTC.

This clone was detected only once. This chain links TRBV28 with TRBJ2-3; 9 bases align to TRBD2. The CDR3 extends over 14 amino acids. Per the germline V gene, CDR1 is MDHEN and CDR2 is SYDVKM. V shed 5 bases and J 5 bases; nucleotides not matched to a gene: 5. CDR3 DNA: TGTGCCAGCAGTGGGAGCGGGGGGAGAGATACGCAGTATTTT. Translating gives CASSGSGGRDTQYF.

CDR3 in amino acids: CASSQGQGISGNTIYF. In DNA form, the CDR3 reads TGCGCCAGCAGCCAAGGTCAGGGGATCTCTGGAAACACCATATATTTT. The chain has TRBV4-1 and TRBJ1-3, with a tentative D call TRBD1 (6 bases). Germline CDR1 is MGHRA and CDR2 is YSYEKL. This CDR3 has 16 residues. V lost 1 base and J lost 0, with 10 bases in between.

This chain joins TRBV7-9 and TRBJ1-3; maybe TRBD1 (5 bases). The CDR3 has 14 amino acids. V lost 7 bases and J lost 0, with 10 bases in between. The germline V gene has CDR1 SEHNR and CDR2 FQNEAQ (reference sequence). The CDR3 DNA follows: TGTGCCAGCACCCTCGACAGCTCTGGAAACACCATATATTTT. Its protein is CASTLDSSGNTIYF.

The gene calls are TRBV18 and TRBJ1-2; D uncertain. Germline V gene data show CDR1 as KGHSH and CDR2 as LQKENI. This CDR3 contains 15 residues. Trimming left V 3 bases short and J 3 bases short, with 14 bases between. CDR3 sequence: CASSPQLGIDYGYTF. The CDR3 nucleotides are TGTGCCAGCTCACCGCAACTAGGGATTGACTATGGCTACACCTTC. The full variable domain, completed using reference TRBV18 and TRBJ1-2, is NAGVMQNPRHLVRRRGQEARLRCSPMKGHSHVYWYRQLPEEGLKFMVYLQKENIIDESGMPKERFSAEFPKEGPSILRIQQVVRGDSAAYFCASSPQLGIDYGYTFGSGTRLTVV.

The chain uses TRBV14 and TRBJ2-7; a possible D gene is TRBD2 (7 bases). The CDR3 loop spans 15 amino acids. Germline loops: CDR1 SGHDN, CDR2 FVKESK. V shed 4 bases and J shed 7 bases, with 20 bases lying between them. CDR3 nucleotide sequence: TGTGCCAGCAGCCTAGGAGGCGGGGGCCCGCGAGAGCAGTACTTC. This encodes CASSLGGGGPREQYF.

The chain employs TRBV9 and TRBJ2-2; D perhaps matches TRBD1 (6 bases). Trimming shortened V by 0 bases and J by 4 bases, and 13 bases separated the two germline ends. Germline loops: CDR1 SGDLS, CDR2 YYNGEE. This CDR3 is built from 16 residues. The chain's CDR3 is CASSVAWTAPTGELFF. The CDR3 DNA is TGTGCCAGCAGCGTAGCGTGGACAGCCCCCACCGGGGAGCTGTTTTTT.

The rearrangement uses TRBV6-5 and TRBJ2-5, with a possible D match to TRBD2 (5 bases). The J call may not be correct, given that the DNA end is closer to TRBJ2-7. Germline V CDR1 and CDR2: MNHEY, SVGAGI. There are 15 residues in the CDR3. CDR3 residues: CASRLGSADSYEQYF. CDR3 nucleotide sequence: TGTGCCAGCAGACTAGGATCGGCGGATTCCTACGAGCAGTACTTC.

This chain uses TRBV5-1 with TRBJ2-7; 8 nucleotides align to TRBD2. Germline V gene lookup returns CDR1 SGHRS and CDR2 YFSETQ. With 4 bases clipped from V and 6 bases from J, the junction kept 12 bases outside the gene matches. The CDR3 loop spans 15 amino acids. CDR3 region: CASSINPGLESEQYF. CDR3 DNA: TGCGCCAGCAGCATAAATCCGGGACTAGAATCCGAGCAGTACTTC.